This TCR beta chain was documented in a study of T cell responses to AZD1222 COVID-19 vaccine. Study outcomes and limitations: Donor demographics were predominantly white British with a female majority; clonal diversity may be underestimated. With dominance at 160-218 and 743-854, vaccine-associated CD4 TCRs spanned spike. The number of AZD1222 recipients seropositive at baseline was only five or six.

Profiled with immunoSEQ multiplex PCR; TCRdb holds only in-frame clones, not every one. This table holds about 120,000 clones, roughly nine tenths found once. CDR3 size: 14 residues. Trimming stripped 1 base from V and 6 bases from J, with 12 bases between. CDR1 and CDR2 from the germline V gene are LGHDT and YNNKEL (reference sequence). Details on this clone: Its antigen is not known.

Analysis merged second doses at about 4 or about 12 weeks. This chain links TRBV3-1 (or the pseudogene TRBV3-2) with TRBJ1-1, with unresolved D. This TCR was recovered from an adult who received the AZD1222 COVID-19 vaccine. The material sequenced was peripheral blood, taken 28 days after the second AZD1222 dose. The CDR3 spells CASSQVPSASEAFF. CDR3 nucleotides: TGTGCCAGCAGCCAAGTCCCCTCGGCCTCTGAAGCTTTCTTT.